The 27 T cell receptor beta chains listed next were all sequenced from one sample in a study of T cells after yellow fever vaccination. From the 5' RACE reads, TCRdb called clonotypes with MiXCR, one entry per CDR3 protein. The sample lists some 550,000 distinct CDR3 sequences, about a fifth occurring once. The sample in question was PBMCs, obtained 15 days after the yellow fever booster vaccination. These receptors were collected from a man aged 25 to 45 who received the YFV17D yellow fever vaccine.

This clonotype appeared a few times. The genes are TRBV6-6 and TRBJ1-6; a possible D gene is TRBD1 (5 bases). The CDR3 length is 13 residues. V was pared by 5 bases and J by 10 bases, with 12 bases between. Germline CDR1 is MNHNY and CDR2 is SVGAGI (reference sequence). CDR3 nucleotides: TGTGCCAGCAGTATCTCGACAGACTCACCCCTCCACTTT. It encodes CASSISTDSPLHF.

The chain is built from TRBV3-1 and TRBJ2-7; possibly TRBD2 for D (6 bases). This CDR3 has 16 residues. The V end lost 3 bases, the J end lost 9 bases, and 24 bases lay between the germline ends. Germline-derived CDR1 and CDR2 are LGHDT and YNNKEL (reference sequence). In DNA form, the CDR3 reads TGTGCCAGCAGCCATCGCACCGGGACTGCCTACGTTGGGCAGTACTTC. It yields the protein CASSHRTGTAYVGQYF.

In its sample, this clonotype was seen a few times. The rearrangement uses TRBV5-1 and TRBJ2-7; D is tentatively TRBD1 or TRBD2 (5 bases each). Trimming cost V 1 base and J 0 bases, with 17 bases left between them. Germline lookup yields CDR1 SGHRS and CDR2 YFSETQ. This CDR3 is built from 17 residues. The CDR3 protein is CASSLLGRGRGSYEQYF. CDR3 in DNA: TGCGCCAGCAGCTTGCTGGGGAGAGGTAGGGGCTCCTACGAGCAGTACTTC.

The table lists this clonotype with many counts. The rearrangement joins TRBV5-1 to TRBJ2-1, with D hard to call. CDR3 length equals 14 residues. The germline V gene encodes CDR1 SGHRS and CDR2 YFSETQ. The V end was cut by 0 bases, the J end by 1 base, with 5 bases between. CDR3: CASSLADSYNEQFF. Here the CDR3 DNA reads TGCGCCAGCAGCTTGGCGGATTCCTACAATGAGCAGTTCTTC.

The table lists this clonotype with a few counts. The CDR3 DNA is TGTGCCAGCAGTTACCCTAGCGGGAGGGCCTCGAACACCGGGGAGCTGTTTTTT. Translation: CASSYPSGRASNTGELFF. The rearrangement links TRBV6-5 to TRBJ2-2; 12 positions match TRBD2. V was pared by 2 bases and J by 0 bases, with 4 bases of the junction left unmatched. This CDR3 region has 18 residues. Germline V gene lookup returns CDR1 MNHEY and CDR2 SVGAGI.

The J gene is TRBJ1-1, the V gene TRBV20-1; TRBD1 might be the D (5 bases). The CDR3 runs to 15 residues. From germline, CDR1 is DFQATT and CDR2 SNEGSKA (reference sequence). Between the trimmed V and J ends, which lost 6 bases and 1 base, there was a span of 18 bases. The CDR3 here is CSARRSGAPNTEAFF. The CDR3 coding sequence is TGCAGTGCGAGACGGTCTGGGGCCCCGAACACTGAAGCTTTCTTT.

The genes are TRBV7-8 and TRBJ2-3; 14 nucleotides agree with TRBD2. The junction had 5 bases not matched to a gene; V was cut back by 1 base and J by 11 bases. Germline lookup yields CDR1 SGHVS and CDR2 FQNEAQ. The CDR3 covers 15 residues. CDR3 protein: CASSLEGLAGVMQYF. As DNA, the CDR3 is TGTGCCAGCAGCTTAGAGGGACTAGCGGGAGTGATGCAGTATTTT.

This clonotype was seen a few times. The gene calls are TRBV3-1 and TRBJ2-7; D might be TRBD2 (6 bases). The germline V gene has CDR1 LGHDT and CDR2 YNNKEL (reference sequence). V lost 3 bases and J 11 bases, leaving 14 bases between the germline ends. This CDR3 is 12 amino acids long. CDR3 in DNA: TGTGCCAGCAGCCAGGGGGACTCAGCGGAGTACTTC. It codes for CASSQGDSAEYF.

The rearrangement uses TRBV20-1 and TRBJ2-1, with TRBD2 matching over 8 bases. There are 14 residues in the CDR3. CDR1 is DFQATT, CDR2 SNEGSKA, per germline (reference sequence). J gave up 5 bases and V 3 bases, and 6 bases lay outside the gene matches. This chain's CDR3 is CSARGVAGNNEQFF. CDR3 in DNA: TGCAGTGCTAGGGGGGTAGCGGGGAACAATGAGCAGTTCTTC.

The sample holds a few counts of this clonotype. DNA of the CDR3: TGTGCCAGCTCACCCCCAGGCGGGGTGCAAGAGACCCAGTACTTC. Encoded protein: CASSPPGGVQETQYF. V is TRBV18 and J is TRBJ2-5; D may be TRBD2 (6 bases). CDR1 and CDR2 (germline): KGHSH, LQKENI. This CDR3 comprises 15 residues. Trimming shortened V by 3 bases and J by 2 bases, and 13 bases separated the two germline ends.

This clonotype occurred a few times. The rearrangement joins TRBV4-3 to TRBJ2-3; 8 bases agree with TRBD2. V was clipped by 7 bases and J by 1 base; unmatched bases: 10. The CDR3 has 16 amino acids. CDR1 and CDR2 (germline): LGHNA, YSLEER. For the CDR3, the DNA is TGCGCCAGCACCCCGGGTTGGCGGGAGGGCACAGATACGCAGTATTTT. Protein product: CASTPGWREGTDTQYF.

This clonotype was seen a handful of times. V and J are TRBV5-6 and TRBJ2-7; D ambiguous. Trimming took off 5 bases at V and 0 bases at J, with 9 bases between the two ends. CDR1 SGHDT and CDR2 YYEEEE come from the germline V gene. The CDR3 totals 13 residues. Here the CDR3 reads CASSWYDSYEQYF. CDR3 sequence (DNA): TGTGCCAGCAGTTGGTATGACTCCTACGAGCAGTACTTC.

CDR3 coding DNA: TGCGCCAGCAGCCAGAGACCTTTAGGGGGGGCCACAGATACGCAGTATTTT. Its translation: CASSQRPLGGATDTQYF. The genes are TRBV4-3 and TRBJ2-3; D is perhaps TRBD2 (7 bases). CDR1 is LGHNA, CDR2 YSLEER, per germline. Trimming cost V 3 bases and J 2 bases, with 18 bases left between them. The CDR3 length is 17 residues.

This chain links TRBV7-8 with TRBJ2-2; 8 bases align to TRBD2. Germline values: CDR1 SGHVS, CDR2 FQNEAQ. V shed 5 bases and J 7 bases; nucleotides not matched to a gene: 12. The CDR3 is 16 residues long. The chain's CDR3 is CASSVLSSGKDGELFF. As DNA, the CDR3 is TGTGCCAGCAGCGTTTTGAGTAGCGGGAAAGACGGGGAGCTGTTTTTT.

The table lists this clonotype with a few counts. The chain couples TRBV20-1 to TRBJ2-3; 10 bases match TRBD2. This CDR3 spans 15 amino acids. Germline CDR1 DFQATT, CDR2 SNEGSKA (reference sequence). Trimming took 4 bases from V and 3 from J; bases not matched to a gene: 7. CDR3 bases: TGCAGTGCTACCTTAGCGGGAGGCCCAACAGATACGCAGTATTTT. It encodes CSATLAGGPTDTQYF.

This clonotype was seen more than once but under ten times. For the CDR3, the DNA is TGTGCCAGCGTGGAGAGTAGCACAGATACGCAGTATTTT. It codes for CASVESSTDTQYF. The chain employs TRBV7-9 and TRBJ2-3; D is unclear. The CDR3 runs to 13 residues. The germline CDR1 and CDR2 sequences are SEHNR and FQNEAQ (reference sequence). Trimming pared 8 bases from V and 0 bases from J, leaving 9 bases between.

The rearrangement links TRBV7-2 to TRBJ1-4; 7 nucleotides match TRBD1. Germline CDR1 reads SGHTA; CDR2 reads FQGNSA. Trimming took 3 bases from V and 7 from J; bases not matched to a gene: 8. The CDR3 sequence is 15 residues long. CDR3 DNA: TGTGCCAGCAGCTTGAACAGGGGAGGGAGTGAAAAACTGTTTTTT. The encoded protein is CASSLNRGGSEKLFF.

Ten or more counts support this clonotype. This chain connects TRBV7-9 to TRBJ2-1, with 9 nucleotides matching TRBD2. Germline CDR1 reads SEHNR; CDR2 reads FQNEAQ (reference sequence). CDR3 size: 16 residues. V lost 5 bases and J lost 8; bases outside the gene matches: 13. The CDR3 loop is CASSQLGGRAFDEQFF. DNA of the CDR3: TGTGCCAGCAGCCAACTAGGCGGGAGGGCCTTCGATGAGCAGTTCTTC.

The V and J genes are TRBV12-5 and TRBJ2-2; TRBD1 is a possible D gene (5 bases). Germline CDR1 is LGHNT and CDR2 is FRNRAP. This CDR3 is built from 15 residues. V was pared by 1 base and J by 3 bases, with 9 bases between. As DNA, the CDR3 is TGTGCTAGTGGTTTGGCGCAGGGATACACCGGGGAGCTGTTTTTT. Amino acids: CASGLAQGYTGELFF.

The genes are TRBV6-2 or TRBV6-3 and TRBJ2-7; 8 bases line up with TRBD2. Germline CDR1 reads MNHEY; CDR2 reads SVGEGT. The CDR3 runs 15 residues. The J segment lost 2 bases and the V segment lost 5 bases, leaving 8 bases of the junction unmatched. The CDR3 DNA reads TGTGCCAGCAGTACCGGGGGGGGAGGGGCCTACGAGCAGTACTTC. Its protein product is CASSTGGGGAYEQYF.

This clonotype has more than one count but fewer than ten. This rearrangement joins TRBV7-6 to TRBJ2-5; TRBD2 might be the D (6 bases). Germline CDR1 and CDR2: SGHVS and FNYEAQ. The CDR3 is 15 amino acids. V lost 4 bases, J lost 1 base, and 13 bases lay in between. As DNA, the CDR3 is TGTGCCAGCAGCTCGGGACTGGGATTCCAAGAGACCCAGTACTTC. Translated, it gives CASSSGLGFQETQYF. The variable domain in full, completed from reference TRBV7-6 and TRBJ2-5, reads GAGVSQSPRYKVTKRGQDVALRCDPISGHVSLYWYRQALGQGPEFLTYFNYEAQQDKSGLPNDRFSAERPEGSISTLTIQRTEQRDSAMYRCASSSGLGFQETQYFGPGTRLLVL.

A few counts support this clonotype. The rearrangement uses TRBV18 and TRBJ2-7; D uncertain. CDR1 and CDR2 (germline): KGHSH, LQKENI. The CDR3 consists of 14 residues. Trimming took off 8 bases at V and 4 bases at J, with 18 bases between the two ends. CDR3 nucleotide sequence: TGTGCCAGCGCTACCAGCGATAAATTTTACGAGCAGTACTTC. Residues: CASATSDKFYEQYF. The whole variable domain, filled in from reference TRBV18 and TRBJ2-7, reads NAGVMQNPRHLVRRRGQEARLRCSPMKGHSHVYWYRQLPEEGLKFMVYLQKENIIDESGMPKERFSAEFPKEGPSILRIQQVVRGDSAAYFCASATSDKFYEQYFGPGTRLTVT.

Ten or more counts support this clonotype. The rearrangement links TRBV12-3 or TRBV12-4 to TRBJ2-7; 8 bases are shared with TRBD2. With V trimmed by 2 bases and J by 2 bases, 2 bases remained unmatched. The CDR3 sequence is 14 residues long. CDR3 DNA: TGTGCCAGCAGTTTACAAGCGGGAGCCTACGAGCAGTACTTC. This encodes CASSLQAGAYEQYF.

This clonotype was seen a few times. The chain joins TRBV12-3 or TRBV12-4 to TRBJ2-7, with D perhaps matching TRBD2 (5 bases). Trimming removed 5 bases from V and 0 bases from J, with 17 bases in between. This CDR3 is built from 16 residues. The CDR3 loop reads CASSPSRSGASYEQYF. In nucleotides, the CDR3 is TGTGCCAGCAGTCCTTCCCGGAGCGGAGCCTCCTACGAGCAGTACTTC.

V is TRBV20-1 and J is TRBJ1-5; the D gene is possibly TRBD1 (6 bases). Germline-derived CDR1 and CDR2 are DFQATT and SNEGSKA (reference sequence). This CDR3 is 14 amino acids long. Trimming took 0 bases from V and 1 from J, leaving 7 bases between them. The chain's CDR3 is CSAREGGSNQPQHF. In DNA form, the CDR3 reads TGCAGTGCTAGAGAGGGGGGCAGCAATCAGCCCCAGCATTTT.

V and J are TRBV28 and TRBJ2-1; TRBD1 matches at 12 bases. From germline, CDR1 is MDHEN and CDR2 SYDVKM. Trimming took 6 bases from V and 0 from J; bases not matched to a gene: 3. This CDR3 has 16 amino acids. The CDR3 region is CASRGGQGASYNEQFF. The CDR3 DNA is TGTGCCAGCAGGGGGGGACAGGGGGCCTCCTACAATGAGCAGTTCTTC.

This clonotype showed up just a few times. The chain joins TRBV7-8 to TRBJ2-1; D may be TRBD1 or TRBD2 (5 bases each). The germline CDR1 and CDR2 sequences are SGHVS and FQNEAQ. The CDR3 is 14 amino acids. Trimming removed 4 bases at V and 5 bases at J, with 12 bases between. CDR3 in amino acids: CASSWGSVNNEQFF. Here the CDR3 DNA reads TGTGCCAGCAGCTGGGGGAGTGTCAACAATGAGCAGTTCTTC.